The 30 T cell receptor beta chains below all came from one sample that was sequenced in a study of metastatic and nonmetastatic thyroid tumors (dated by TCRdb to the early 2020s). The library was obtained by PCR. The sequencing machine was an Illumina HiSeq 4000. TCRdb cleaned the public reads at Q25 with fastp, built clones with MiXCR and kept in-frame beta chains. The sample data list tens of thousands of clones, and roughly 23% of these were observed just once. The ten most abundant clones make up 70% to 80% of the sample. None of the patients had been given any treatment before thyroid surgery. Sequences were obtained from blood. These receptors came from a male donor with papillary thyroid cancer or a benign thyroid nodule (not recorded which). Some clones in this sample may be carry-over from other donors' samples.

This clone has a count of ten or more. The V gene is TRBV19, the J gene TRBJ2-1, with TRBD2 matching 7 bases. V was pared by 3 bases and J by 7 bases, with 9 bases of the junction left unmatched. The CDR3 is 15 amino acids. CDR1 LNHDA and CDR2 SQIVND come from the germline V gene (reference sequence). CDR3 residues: CASSMGGSDWNEQFF. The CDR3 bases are TGTGCCAGTAGTATGGGCGGGAGTGACTGGAATGAGCAGTTCTTC.

CDR3 protein: CSARSKLAVDNEQFF. The CDR3 nucleotides are TGCAGTGCTAGATCGAAACTAGCGGTCGACAATGAGCAGTTCTTC. The gene calls are TRBV20-1 and TRBJ2-1, with 8 bases matching TRBD2. CDR3 size: 15 residues. With 2 bases clipped from V and 5 bases from J, the junction kept 8 bases outside the gene matches. Germline lookup yields CDR1 DFQATT and CDR2 SNEGSKA (reference sequence).

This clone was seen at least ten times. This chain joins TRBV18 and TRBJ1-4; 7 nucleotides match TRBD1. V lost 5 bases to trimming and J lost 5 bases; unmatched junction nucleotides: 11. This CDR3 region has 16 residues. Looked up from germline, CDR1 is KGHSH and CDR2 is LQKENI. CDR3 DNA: TGTGCCAGCTCAAATTTGGCGGGACAGAGAAATGAAAAACTGTTTTTT. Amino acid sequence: CASSNLAGQRNEKLFF.

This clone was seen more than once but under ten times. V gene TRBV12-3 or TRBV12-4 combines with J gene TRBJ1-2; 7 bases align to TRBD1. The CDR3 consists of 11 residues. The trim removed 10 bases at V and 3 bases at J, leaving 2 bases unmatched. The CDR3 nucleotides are TGTGCCACCCAGGGGGACTATGGCTACACCTTC. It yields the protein CATQGDYGYTF.

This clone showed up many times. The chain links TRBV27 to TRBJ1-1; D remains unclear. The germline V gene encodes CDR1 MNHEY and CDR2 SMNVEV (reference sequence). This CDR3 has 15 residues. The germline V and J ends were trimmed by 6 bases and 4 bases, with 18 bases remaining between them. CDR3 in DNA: TGTGCCAGCAGGGCCGGGTCCGCGAGAGGCACTGAAGCTTTCTTT. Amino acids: CASRAGSARGTEAFF.

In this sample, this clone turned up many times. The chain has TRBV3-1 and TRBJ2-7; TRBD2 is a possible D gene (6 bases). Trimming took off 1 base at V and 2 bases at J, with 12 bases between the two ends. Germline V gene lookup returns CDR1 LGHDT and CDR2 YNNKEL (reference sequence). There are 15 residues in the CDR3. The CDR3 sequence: CASSQGIAAPYEQYF. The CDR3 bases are TGTGCCAGCAGCCAAGGAATAGCGGCCCCCTACGAGCAGTACTTC.

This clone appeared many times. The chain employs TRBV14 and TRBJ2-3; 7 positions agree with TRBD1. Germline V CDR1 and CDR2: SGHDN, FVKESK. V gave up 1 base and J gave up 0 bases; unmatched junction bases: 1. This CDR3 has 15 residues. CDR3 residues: CASSQGRGSTDTQYF. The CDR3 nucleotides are TGTGCCAGCAGCCAAGGCAGGGGGAGCACAGATACGCAGTATTTT.

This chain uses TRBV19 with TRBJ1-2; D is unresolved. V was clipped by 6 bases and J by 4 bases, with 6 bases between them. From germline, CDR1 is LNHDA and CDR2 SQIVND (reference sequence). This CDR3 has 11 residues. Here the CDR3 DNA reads TGTGCCAGTAGGGGTTGCTATGGCTACACCTTC. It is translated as CASRGCYGYTF.

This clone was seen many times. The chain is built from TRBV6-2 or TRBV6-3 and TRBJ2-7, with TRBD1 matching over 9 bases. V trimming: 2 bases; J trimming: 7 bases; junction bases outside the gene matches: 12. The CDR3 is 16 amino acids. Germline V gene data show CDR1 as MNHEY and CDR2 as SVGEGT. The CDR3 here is CASSYPTGGINWEQYF. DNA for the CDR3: TGTGCCAGCAGTTACCCTACAGGGGGCATCAATTGGGAGCAGTACTTC.

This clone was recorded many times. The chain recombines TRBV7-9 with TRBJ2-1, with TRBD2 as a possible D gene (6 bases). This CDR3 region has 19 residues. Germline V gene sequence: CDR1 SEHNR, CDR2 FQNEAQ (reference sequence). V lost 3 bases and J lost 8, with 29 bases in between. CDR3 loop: CASSFPYYEDYRVGDEQFF. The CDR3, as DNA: TGTGCCAGCAGCTTTCCCTACTACGAGGACTACCGTGTTGGCGATGAGCAGTTCTTC. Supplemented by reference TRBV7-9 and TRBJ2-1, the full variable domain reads DTGVSQNPRHKITKRGQNVTFRCDPISEHNRLYWYRQTLGQGPEFLTYFQNEAQLEKSRLLSDRFSAERPKGSFSTLEIQRTEQGDSAMYLCASSFPYYEDYRVGDEQFFGPGTRLTVL.

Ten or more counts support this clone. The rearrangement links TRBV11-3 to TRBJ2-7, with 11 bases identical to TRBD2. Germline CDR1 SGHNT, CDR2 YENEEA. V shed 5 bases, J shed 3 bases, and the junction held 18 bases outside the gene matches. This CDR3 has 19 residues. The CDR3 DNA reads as TGTGCCAGCAGCCTCCTGGGAAAACTAGCGGGAGATCGGGGCTACGAGCAGTACTTC. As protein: CASSLLGKLAGDRGYEQYF.

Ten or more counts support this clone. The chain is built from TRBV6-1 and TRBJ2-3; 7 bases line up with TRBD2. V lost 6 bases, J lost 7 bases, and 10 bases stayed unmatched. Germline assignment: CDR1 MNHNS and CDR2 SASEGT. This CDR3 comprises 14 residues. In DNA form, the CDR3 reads TGTGCCAGCAGCTTAGCGGGTAGTAGTTATACGCAGTATTTT. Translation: CASSLAGSSYTQYF.

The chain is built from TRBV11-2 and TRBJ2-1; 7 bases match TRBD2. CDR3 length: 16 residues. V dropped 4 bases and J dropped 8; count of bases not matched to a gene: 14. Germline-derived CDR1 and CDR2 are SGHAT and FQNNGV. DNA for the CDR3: TGTGCCAGCAGCTATGGCGGGGGAGGCTCATCGTATGAGCAGTTCTTC. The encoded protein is CASSYGGGGSSYEQFF.

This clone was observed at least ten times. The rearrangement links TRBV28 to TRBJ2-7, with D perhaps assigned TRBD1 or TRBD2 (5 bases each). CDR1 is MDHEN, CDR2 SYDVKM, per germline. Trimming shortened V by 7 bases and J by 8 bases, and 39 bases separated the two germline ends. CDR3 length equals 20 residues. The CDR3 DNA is TGTGCCAGCATCCCAAGGGGAGTCCGGTACGAGCAAGGACGGCGATATAAGCAGTACTTC. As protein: CASIPRGVRYEQGRRYKQYF.

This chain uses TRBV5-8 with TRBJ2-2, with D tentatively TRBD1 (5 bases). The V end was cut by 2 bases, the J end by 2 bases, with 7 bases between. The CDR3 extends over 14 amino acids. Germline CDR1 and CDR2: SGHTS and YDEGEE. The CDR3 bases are TGTGCCAGCAGCTTAGGGGTCAACACCGGGGAGCTGTTTTTT. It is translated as CASSLGVNTGELFF.

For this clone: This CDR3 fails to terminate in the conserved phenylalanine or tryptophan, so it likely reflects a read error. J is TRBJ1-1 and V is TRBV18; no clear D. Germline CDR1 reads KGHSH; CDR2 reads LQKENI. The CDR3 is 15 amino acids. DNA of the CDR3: TGTGCCAGCTCACCACTTATTCAAAGCAACAGTGAAGCTTTCTAT. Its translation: CASSPLIQSNSEAFY.

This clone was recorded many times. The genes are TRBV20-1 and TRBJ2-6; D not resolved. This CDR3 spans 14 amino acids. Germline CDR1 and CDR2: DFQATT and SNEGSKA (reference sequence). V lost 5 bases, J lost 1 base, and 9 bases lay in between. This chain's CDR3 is CSAPLFSGANVLTF. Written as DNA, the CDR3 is TGCAGTGCTCCGTTGTTTTCTGGGGCCAACGTCCTGACTTTC.

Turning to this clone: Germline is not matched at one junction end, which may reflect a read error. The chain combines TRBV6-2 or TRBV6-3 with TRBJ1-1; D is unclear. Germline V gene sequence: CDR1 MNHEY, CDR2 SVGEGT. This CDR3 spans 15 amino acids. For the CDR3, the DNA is TGTGCCAGCTGTTACACTTTGGGCCGTGCGACTGAATCTTTCTTT. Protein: CASCYTLGRATESFF.

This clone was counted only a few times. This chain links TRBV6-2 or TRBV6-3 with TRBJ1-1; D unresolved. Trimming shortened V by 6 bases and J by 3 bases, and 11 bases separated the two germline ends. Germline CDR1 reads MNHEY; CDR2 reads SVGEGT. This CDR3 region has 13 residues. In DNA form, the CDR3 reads TGTGCCAGCAGCCGAAAGGCGGACACTGAAGCTTTCTTT. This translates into CASSRKADTEAFF.

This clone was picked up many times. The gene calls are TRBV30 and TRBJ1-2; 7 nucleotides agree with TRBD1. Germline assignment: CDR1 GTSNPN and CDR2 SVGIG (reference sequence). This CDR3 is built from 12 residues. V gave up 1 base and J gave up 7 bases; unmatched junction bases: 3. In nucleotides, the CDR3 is TGTGCCTGGAGTGACAGGGGCGGTGGCTACACCTTC. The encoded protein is CAWSDRGGGYTF.

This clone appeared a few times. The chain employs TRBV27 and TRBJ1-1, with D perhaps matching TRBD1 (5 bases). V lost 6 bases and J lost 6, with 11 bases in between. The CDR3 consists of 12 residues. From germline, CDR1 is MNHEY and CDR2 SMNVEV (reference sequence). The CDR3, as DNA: TGTGCCAGCAGGCCGGGGGGGGCTGAAGCTTTCTTT. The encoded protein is CASRPGGAEAFF.

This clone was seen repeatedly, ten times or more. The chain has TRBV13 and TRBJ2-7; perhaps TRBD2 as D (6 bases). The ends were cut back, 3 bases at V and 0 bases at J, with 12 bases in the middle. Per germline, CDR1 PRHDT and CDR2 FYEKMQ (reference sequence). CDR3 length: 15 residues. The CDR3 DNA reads TGTGCCAGCAGCTTTCGCGGGACTTTCTCCTACGAGCAGTACTTC. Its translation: CASSFRGTFSYEQYF.

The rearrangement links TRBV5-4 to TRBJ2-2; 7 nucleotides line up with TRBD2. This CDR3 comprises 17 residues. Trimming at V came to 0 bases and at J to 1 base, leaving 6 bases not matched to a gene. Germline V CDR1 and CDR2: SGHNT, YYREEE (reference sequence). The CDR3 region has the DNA TGTGCCAGCAGCTTGGGGGTACTAGCGAGGAACACCGGGGAGCTGTTTTTT. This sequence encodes CASSLGVLARNTGELFF.

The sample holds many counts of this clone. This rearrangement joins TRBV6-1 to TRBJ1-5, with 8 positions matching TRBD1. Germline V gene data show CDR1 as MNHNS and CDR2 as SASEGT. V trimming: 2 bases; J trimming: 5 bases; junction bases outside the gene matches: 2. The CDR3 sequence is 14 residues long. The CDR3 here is CASSERGQDQPQHF. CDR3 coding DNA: TGTGCCAGCAGTGAAAGGGGACAGGATCAGCCCCAGCATTTT.

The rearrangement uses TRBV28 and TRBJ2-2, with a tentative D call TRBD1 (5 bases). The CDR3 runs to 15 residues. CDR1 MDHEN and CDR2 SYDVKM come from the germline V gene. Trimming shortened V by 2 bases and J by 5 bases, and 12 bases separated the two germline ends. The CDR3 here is CASSLSAQGTGELFF. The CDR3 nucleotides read TGTGCCAGCAGTTTAAGTGCCCAGGGTACCGGGGAGCTGTTTTTT.

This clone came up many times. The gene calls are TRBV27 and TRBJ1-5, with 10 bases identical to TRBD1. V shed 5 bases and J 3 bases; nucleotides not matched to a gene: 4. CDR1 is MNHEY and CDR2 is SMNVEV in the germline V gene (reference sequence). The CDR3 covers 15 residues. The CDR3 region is CASSPGTGDNQPQHF. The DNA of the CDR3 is TGTGCCAGCAGTCCCGGGACAGGGGACAATCAGCCCCAGCATTTT.

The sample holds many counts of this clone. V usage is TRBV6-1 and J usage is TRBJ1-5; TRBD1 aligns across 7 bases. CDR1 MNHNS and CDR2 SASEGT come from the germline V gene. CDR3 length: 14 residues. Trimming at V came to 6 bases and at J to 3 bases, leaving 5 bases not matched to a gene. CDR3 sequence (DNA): TGTGCCAGCAGCGAAACAGGGGACAATCAGCCCCAGCATTTT. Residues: CASSETGDNQPQHF.

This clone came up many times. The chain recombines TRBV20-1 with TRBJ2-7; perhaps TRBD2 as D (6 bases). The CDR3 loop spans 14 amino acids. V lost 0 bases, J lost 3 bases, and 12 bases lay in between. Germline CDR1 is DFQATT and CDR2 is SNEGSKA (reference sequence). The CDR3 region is CSARDPLRDYEQYF. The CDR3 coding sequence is TGCAGTGCTAGAGACCCCTTGCGGGACTACGAGCAGTACTTC.

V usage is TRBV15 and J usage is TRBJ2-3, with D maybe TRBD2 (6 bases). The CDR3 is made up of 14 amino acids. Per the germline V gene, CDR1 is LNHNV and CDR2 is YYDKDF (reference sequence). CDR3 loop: CATRRGPVADTQYF. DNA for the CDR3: TGTGCTACCCGGAGGGGTCCGGTAGCAGATACGCAGTATTTT.

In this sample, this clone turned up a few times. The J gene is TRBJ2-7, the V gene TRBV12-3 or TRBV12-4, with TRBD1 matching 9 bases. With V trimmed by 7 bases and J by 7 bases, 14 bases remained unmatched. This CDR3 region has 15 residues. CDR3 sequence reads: CASTKMGQGSSEQYF. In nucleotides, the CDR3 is TGTGCCAGCACCAAAATGGGACAGGGTTCGAGTGAGCAGTACTTC.